Included here is one TCR beta chain sequence, with context. The antigen is not known. The data were produced by immunoSEQ multiplex PCR, yet TCRdb's version contains in-frame clones alone and is incomplete. The data show some 70,000 clones, approximately 89% seen once. The CDR3 is made up of 15 amino acids. From germline, CDR1 is SGHRS and CDR2 YFSETQ. The V end was cut by 3 bases, the J end by 1 base, with 13 bases between. This record belongs to a study of OX40 agonist ivuxolimab in advanced cancers. The overall study: Two patients with cutaneous melanoma and one with hepatocellular carcinoma, three in total, showed partial responses. The study, taken as a whole, reports: Compared with CD4+, CD8+ T cells on average had more expanded clones. Partial responders treated at 0.1-3.0 mg/kg exhibited clonal expansion among the lowest measured.

The chain links TRBV5-1 to TRBJ2-5; possible D gene TRBD1, 7 bases. Sequenced material: CD4+ or CD8+ T cells sorted from blood, taken in a trial of the OX40 agonist ivuxolimab. The TCR originated in an adult with an advanced solid tumor such as melanoma, head and neck, liver or kidney cancer. DNA for the CDR3: TGCGCCAGCAGCTCTGGAGGGGGCGCCCAAGAGACCCAGTACTTC. Translation: CASSSGGGAQETQYF.